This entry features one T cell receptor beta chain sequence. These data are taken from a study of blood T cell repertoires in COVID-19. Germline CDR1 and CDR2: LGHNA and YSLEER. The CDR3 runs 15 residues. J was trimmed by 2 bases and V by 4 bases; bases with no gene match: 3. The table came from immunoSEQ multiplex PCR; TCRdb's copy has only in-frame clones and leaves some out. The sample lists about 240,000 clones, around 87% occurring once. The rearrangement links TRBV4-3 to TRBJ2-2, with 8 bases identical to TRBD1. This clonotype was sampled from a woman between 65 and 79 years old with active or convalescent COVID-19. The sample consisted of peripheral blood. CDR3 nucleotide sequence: TGCGCCAGCAGCCTCGACAGGGGAAACACCGGGGAGCTGTTTTTT. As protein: CASSLDRGNTGELFF.